This T cell receptor (beta chain) is drawn from a study of T-cell memory formation after mild COVID-19. This CDR3 region has 14 residues. Libraries for TCRalpha and TCRbeta carried sample barcodes and unique molecular identifiers via 5'RACE. TCRdb redid the calling of the 5' RACE reads with MiXCR, one entry per CDR3 protein. The table records fewer than 450,000 distinct CDR3 sequences, roughly 24% of them present only once. Study conclusions and caveats: Second-wave clones reaching peak frequency on day 37 lacked confirmed SARS-CoV-2 specificity. The pre-infection memory compartment contained some responding clones, suggesting cross-reactive memory joined.

Regarding this clonotype: Its specificity is not known.

Specimen: PBMCs or a T cell subset sorted from them (not recorded which). The receptor was derived from an adult woman who had mild COVID-19 (a few samples of this study predate the infection). Cell type and time point are not known. This chain connects TRBV21-1 to TRBJ2-5. TRBV21-1 is a pseudogene locus. The chain's CDR3 is CASSRRQYQETQYF. CDR3 coding DNA: TGTGCCAGCAGCAGAAGACAGTACCAAGAGACCCAGTACTTC.